These T cell receptor beta chains were read from a single sample in a study of T-cell memory formation after mild COVID-19. TCRdb ran MiXCR on the 5' RACE reads and lists one entry per CDR3 protein. Among around 200,000 distinct CDR3 sequences listed, roughly 17% were seen once. Sequenced input: PBMCs or a T cell subset sorted from them (not recorded which). Receptors originate from an adult woman who had mild COVID-19 (a few samples of this study predate the infection). Cell type and time point are not known. Both conserved end residues are part of each CDR3. Fields, in order: J gene, V gene, D gene, CDR3 protein. The D gene is left open where the match is weak.

TRBJ2-1 | TRBV9 | . | CASSSQDFSPQFF
TRBJ2-1 | TRBV5-1 | TRBD1 | CATSGTGFGNEQFF
TRBJ2-2 | TRBV2 | . | CASIRDSVTGELFF
TRBJ2-1 | TRBV6-2/TRBV6-3 | TRBD2 | CASLRTSGPNEQFF
TRBJ2-1 | TRBV2 | TRBD2 | CASSVGRAYNEQFF
TRBJ2-1 | TRBV3-1 | TRBD2 | CASSRRTSAYNEQFF
TRBJ2-7 | TRBV10-2 | . | CASSGRGQSYEQYF
TRBJ1-1 | TRBV14 | . | CASSLLTGSKAFF
TRBJ1-1 | TRBV6-5 | . | CASSSPVNTEAFF
TRBJ2-1 | TRBV12-3/TRBV12-4 | . | CASRQRDNEQFF
TRBJ2-1 | TRBV5-6 | TRBD1 | CASSLDRGWNEQFF
TRBJ2-2 | TRBV24-1 | TRBD1 | CATSEPGQGKTELFF
TRBJ2-7 | TRBV2 | . | CASTSGLEQYF
TRBJ2-2 | TRBV30 | . | CAWSVLRGGTGELFF
TRBJ2-3 | TRBV5-1 | TRBD1 | CASSQWPGQGLSTDTQYF
TRBJ1-3 | TRBV5-1 | TRBD1 | CASSPDRSNTIYF
TRBJ2-1 | TRBV4-2 | TRBD2 | CASSLGTSGVGEQFF
TRBJ1-5 | TRBV10-2 | TRBD1 | CASSDPNRDSYFQPQHF
TRBJ1-3 | TRBV12-3/TRBV12-4 | . | CASSPSGVTSGNTIYF
TRBJ1-2 | TRBV4-1 | . | CASSQDLRGWSYTF
TRBJ2-7 | TRBV6-2/TRBV6-3 | . | CASTQRGVEQYF
TRBJ2-1 | TRBV5-8 | TRBD1 | CASSSGTGLLGEQFF
TRBJ1-2 | TRBV12-3/TRBV12-4 | . | CASSPRGAAAGYTF
TRBJ1-4 | TRBV7-2 | . | CASSFRRGNEKLFF
TRBJ1-2 | TRBV25-1 | TRBD1 | CASSVPGTGGGGYTF
TRBJ1-1 | TRBV2 | . | CASSAARGGGGPKAFF
TRBJ2-1 | TRBV11-3 | . | CATLGGSYNEQFF
TRBJ2-7 | TRBV2 | TRBD1 | CASRGTGGTSYEQYF
TRBJ2-5 | TRBV9 | . | CASSPGPLSAETQYF
TRBJ2-7 | TRBV29-1 | TRBD2 | CSVVLAGSSYEQYF
TRBJ1-1 | TRBV25-1 | . | CASSELGQRAFF
TRBJ2-3 | TRBV6-1 | . | CASSDYGGATDTQYF
TRBJ1-1 | TRBV19 | . | CASSMRGNTEAFF
TRBJ2-1 | TRBV25-1 | TRBD1 | CASTTQLGGGYEQFF
TRBJ1-2 | TRBV15 | TRBD1 | CATSRDPTGGNYGYTF